This TCR beta chain was obtained from a study of blood T cell repertoires in COVID-19. The overall study: In each case, the material was cDNA or gDNA derived from T cells, B-cell-depleted T cells, or PBMCs.

The V gene lost 0 bases and the J gene lost 5 bases, with 14 bases spanning the gap. The V gene's germline CDR1 is GTSNPN and CDR2 SVGIG (reference sequence). CDR3 length: 15 amino acids. This clone was recorded only once. Sequencing used immunoSEQ multiplex PCR; TCRdb keeps in-frame clones, though not all of them. The sample lists 200,000 to 250,000 clones, more than 80% occurring once. This clonotype originated in a human donor in a cohort sampled during active COVID-19. The J gene is TRBJ1-3, the V gene TRBV30; D gene ambiguous. The sample comprised peripheral blood. The CDR3 is CAWSVFHLARNTIYF. The CDR3 coding sequence is TGTGCCTGGAGTGTATTTCATTTAGCCCGAAACACCATATATTTT.